These 21 T cell receptor beta chains share one sample of origin, sequenced in a study of T-cell memory formation after mild COVID-19. TCRdb re-analysed the 5' RACE reads in MiXCR, keeping a single row per CDR3 protein. The repertoire holds under 300,000 distinct CDR3 sequences, with roughly 15% as singletons. The sample was PBMCs or a T cell subset sorted from them (not recorded which). The source is a man between 18 and 29 years old who had mild COVID-19 (a few samples of this study predate the infection). Cell type and time point are not known.

The J gene is TRBJ2-1, the V gene TRBV5-1; D is unresolved. CDR1 SGHRS and CDR2 YFSETQ come from the germline V gene. The length of the CDR3 is 15 residues. V gave up 7 bases and J gave up 0 bases, with 14 bases separating them. The CDR3 spells CASGLADRSYNEQFF. For the CDR3, the DNA is TGCGCCAGCGGCCTTGCGGATCGCTCCTACAATGAGCAGTTCTTC.

A few counts support this clonotype. The chain couples TRBV12-3 or TRBV12-4 to TRBJ2-1; D perhaps matches TRBD1 (5 bases). The CDR3 consists of 17 residues. Trimming left V 3 bases short and J 1 base short, with 16 bases between. In nucleotides, the CDR3 is TGTGCCAGCAGTTTGATACAGGTGTACCCTTCCTACAATGAGCAGTTCTTC. It is translated as CASSLIQVYPSYNEQFF.

This clonotype occurred a few times. This sequence joins TRBV6-5 and TRBJ2-6, with 7 nucleotides matching TRBD1. CDR1 and CDR2 (germline): MNHEY, SVGAGI. The CDR3 runs 14 residues. V lost 6 bases to trimming and J lost 7 bases; unmatched junction nucleotides: 6. CDR3 amino acids: CASRLTGEANVLTF. The CDR3 DNA follows: TGTGCCAGCAGACTCACAGGGGAAGCCAACGTCCTGACTTTC.

CDR3 residues: CSASAAVSYNEQFF. CDR3 nucleotides: TGCAGTGCTAGCGCCGCGGTCTCCTACAATGAGCAGTTCTTC. This rearrangement joins TRBV20-1 to TRBJ2-1; D not resolved. The V gene's germline CDR1 is DFQATT and CDR2 SNEGSKA (reference sequence). V gave up 3 bases and J gave up 0 bases, with 9 bases separating them. CDR3 length: 14 amino acids.

The chain recombines TRBV7-9 with TRBJ2-3; 9 bases line up with TRBD2. Trimming removed 7 bases from V and 2 bases from J; junction bases left unmatched: 10. Germline CDR1 SEHNR, CDR2 FQNEAQ (reference sequence). This CDR3 region has 16 residues. CDR3 protein: CASTQAVAGATDTQYF. In nucleotides, the CDR3 is TGTGCCAGCACCCAGGCCGTAGCGGGGGCCACAGATACGCAGTATTTT.

The CDR3 protein is CASSTDPRGTGETQYF. CDR3 DNA: TGCGCCAGCAGCACCGACCCGCGGGGTACGGGGGAGACCCAGTACTTC. The chain couples TRBV5-1 to TRBJ2-5, with a tentative D call TRBD2 (6 bases). Germline lookup yields CDR1 SGHRS and CDR2 YFSETQ. This CDR3 is built from 16 residues. The V and J ends lost 4 bases and 5 bases respectively, with 21 bases between them.

This clonotype has a handful of counts. The rearrangement joins TRBV4-3 to TRBJ1-4; the D is unclear. The CDR3 is made up of 12 amino acids. In germline, CDR1 is LGHNA, CDR2 YSLEER. V was trimmed by 5 bases and J by 5 bases, leaving 6 bases between them. CDR3: CASSYQNEKLFF. CDR3 sequence (DNA): TGCGCCAGCAGCTACCAAAATGAAAAACTGTTTTTT.

The chain joins TRBV18 to TRBJ2-3; the D gene is possibly TRBD1 (5 bases). The V gene's germline CDR1 is KGHSH and CDR2 LQKENI. This CDR3 spans 14 amino acids. The V and J ends lost 6 bases and 6 bases respectively, with 16 bases between them. CDR3 in DNA: TGTGCCAGCTCGCCTCGACAGCTGCCGGATACGCAGTATTTT. Protein: CASSPRQLPDTQYF.

This clonotype was seen more than once but under ten times. CDR3 amino acids: CAIRRQGMGTEAFF. DNA for the CDR3: TGTGCCATCAGAAGACAGGGCATGGGGACTGAAGCTTTCTTT. This chain links TRBV10-3 with TRBJ1-1; TRBD1 agrees at 7 bases. Germline V gene data show CDR1 as ENHRY and CDR2 as SYGVKD. The V and J ends lost 6 bases and 5 bases, in that order; junction bases with no gene match: 9. The CDR3 is made up of 14 amino acids.

The rearrangement links TRBV20-1 to TRBJ2-7, with a weak D call TRBD2 (6 bases). There are 14 residues in the CDR3. Trimming cost V 1 base and J 0 bases, with 10 bases left between them. Germline-derived CDR1 and CDR2 are DFQATT and SNEGSKA (reference sequence). The CDR3 coding sequence is TGCAGTGCTAGAGCTGGGACTTACTCCTACGAGCAGTACGTC. It specifies CSARAGTYSYEQYV.

This clonotype was seen at least ten times. The chain carries TRBV7-9 and TRBJ2-3; 10 nucleotides match TRBD2. CDR1 is SEHNR and CDR2 is FQNEAQ in the germline V gene (reference sequence). J was trimmed by 1 base and V by 5 bases; bases with no gene match: 0. This CDR3 is 14 amino acids long. Here the CDR3 DNA reads TGTGCCAGCAGCACTAGCGGGGGCACAGATACGCAGTATTTT. Amino acid sequence: CASSTSGGTDTQYF.

In this sample, this clonotype turned up a few times. This chain connects TRBV6-5 to TRBJ1-1; 7 positions agree with TRBD1. CDR3 length: 14 residues. After removal of 6 bases from V and 3 bases from J, the junction contained 7 bases not matched to a gene. The germline CDR1 and CDR2 sequences are MNHEY and SVGAGI. CDR3 in amino acids: CASSPDRDYTEAFF. CDR3 sequence (DNA): TGTGCCAGCAGCCCAGACAGGGATTACACTGAAGCTTTCTTT.

The chain combines TRBV10-3 with TRBJ2-3; tentatively, D is TRBD2 (6 bases). The germline V gene encodes CDR1 ENHRY and CDR2 SYGVKD. The CDR3 runs 14 residues. Trimming stripped 7 bases from V and 1 base from J, with 12 bases between. The CDR3 spells CAINGGTRTDTQYF. CDR3 coding DNA: TGTGCCATCAACGGCGGGACCCGCACAGATACGCAGTATTTT.

V is TRBV11-2 and J is TRBJ2-2; no reliable D call. Trimming took off 4 bases at V and 6 bases at J, with 9 bases between the two ends. Germline V gene sequence: CDR1 SGHAT, CDR2 FQNNGV. The CDR3 consists of 13 residues. The CDR3 DNA follows: TGTGCCAGCAGCTCCTCCCTGGCCGGGGAGCTGTTTTTT. Its translation: CASSSSLAGELFF.

This clonotype was seen a few times. The V call is TRBV7-2, the J call TRBJ1-6; TRBD1 matches 7 bases. Germline V gene sequence: CDR1 SGHTA, CDR2 FQGNSA. V lost 5 bases, J lost 2 bases, and 6 bases stayed unmatched. The CDR3 length is 16 residues. This CDR3 reads CASSRTGTAYNSPLHF. For the CDR3, the DNA is TGTGCCAGCAGCCGAACCGGGACAGCCTATAATTCACCCCTCCACTTT.

J is TRBJ2-5 and V is TRBV6-2 or TRBV6-3, with D possibly matching TRBD2 (6 bases). This CDR3 is 13 amino acids long. Germline values: CDR1 MNHEY, CDR2 SVGEGT. V was shortened by 11 bases and J by 4 bases, with 17 bases between the two germline ends. The CDR3 is CAAWRAVGETQYF. The CDR3 DNA reads TGTGCCGCCTGGAGGGCAGTGGGAGAGACCCAGTACTTC.

This clonotype was recorded at least ten times. The rearrangement uses TRBV20-1 and TRBJ2-2; D might be TRBD2 (5 bases). This CDR3 is 12 amino acids long. V lost 6 bases, J lost 5 bases, and 10 bases lay in between. The germline V gene has CDR1 DFQATT and CDR2 SNEGSKA (reference sequence). The DNA for the CDR3 is TGCAGTGCAACTCGGGGAACCGGGGAGCTGTTTTTT. Translated: CSATRGTGELFF.

V is TRBV6-4 and J is TRBJ1-1; no definite D call. The V and J ends lost 4 bases and 3 bases respectively, with 12 bases between them. This CDR3 is built from 14 residues. Germline V lookup: CDR1 MRHNA, CDR2 SNTAGT. The DNA for the CDR3 is TGTGCCAGCAGTGGGATATTGAAGGACACTGAAGCTTTCTTT. It is translated as CASSGILKDTEAFF.

This clonotype was observed at least ten times. The CDR3 region is CASSLVGGDYGYTF. The CDR3 coding sequence is TGTGCCAGCAGCTTAGTCGGGGGAGACTATGGCTACACCTTC. The chain combines TRBV7-2 with TRBJ1-2; D might be TRBD1 (5 bases). V lost 1 base and J lost 3, with 9 bases in between. The CDR3 length is 14 residues. The V gene's germline CDR1 is SGHTA and CDR2 FQGNSA.

The genes are TRBV4-2 and TRBJ2-3; D gene ambiguous. This CDR3 is 14 amino acids long. Trimming removed 1 base at V and 6 bases at J, with 11 bases between. Germline V gives CDR1 LGHNA, CDR2 YNFKEQ. CDR3 DNA: TGTGCCAGCAGCCAAGCCAGATCGCCTGATACGCAGTATTTT. Its translation: CASSQARSPDTQYF.

This clonotype was detected only a few times. The CDR3: CASSLEGGNIQYF. CDR3 DNA sequence: TGTGCCAGCAGCTTAGAAGGTGGAAACATTCAGTACTTC. This chain joins TRBV11-2 and TRBJ2-4; D is unclear. The CDR3 contains 13 residues. V dropped 0 bases and J dropped 6 bases, with 6 bases sitting between them. CDR1 and CDR2 from the germline V gene are SGHAT and FQNNGV.